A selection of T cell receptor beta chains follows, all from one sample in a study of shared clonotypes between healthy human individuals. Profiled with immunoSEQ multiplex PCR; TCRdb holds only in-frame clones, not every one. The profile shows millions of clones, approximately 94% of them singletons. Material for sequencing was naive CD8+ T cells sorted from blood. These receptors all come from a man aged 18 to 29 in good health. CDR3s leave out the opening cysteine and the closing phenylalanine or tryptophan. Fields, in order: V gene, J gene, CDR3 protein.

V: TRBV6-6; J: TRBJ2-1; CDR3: ASSPSLGEQF
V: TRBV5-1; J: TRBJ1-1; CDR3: ASGVTGLQGTEAF
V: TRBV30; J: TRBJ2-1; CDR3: AWGLGDEQF
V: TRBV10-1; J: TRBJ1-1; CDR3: ASSGGQGLNTEAF
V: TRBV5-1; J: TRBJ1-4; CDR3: ASSNHWQRGTNEKLF
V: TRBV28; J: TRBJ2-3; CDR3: ASSLRGASTDTQY
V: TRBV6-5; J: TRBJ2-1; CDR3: ASSYGTGQVLNEQF
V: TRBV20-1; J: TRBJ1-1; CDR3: SARYSGEAF
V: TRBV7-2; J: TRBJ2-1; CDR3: ASSLHLEVDEQF
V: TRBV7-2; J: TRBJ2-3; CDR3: ASSSGLAGDTQY
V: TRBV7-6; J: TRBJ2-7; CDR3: ASSQGGEGSYEQY
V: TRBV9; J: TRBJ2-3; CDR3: ASSVGGARDTQY
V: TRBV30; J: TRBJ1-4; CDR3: ATVQATNEKLF
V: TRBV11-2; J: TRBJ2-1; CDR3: ASSLAPFGGSYNEQF
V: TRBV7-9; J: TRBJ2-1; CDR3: ASSSTGQYNEQF
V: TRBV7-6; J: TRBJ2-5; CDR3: ASSFGDRETQY
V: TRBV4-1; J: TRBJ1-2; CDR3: ASSQPGSGYT
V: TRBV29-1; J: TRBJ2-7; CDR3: SVLDRGLRGTYEQY
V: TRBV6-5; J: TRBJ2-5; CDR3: ASSNTGGRQETQY
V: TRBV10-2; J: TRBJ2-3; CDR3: ASWGDTQY
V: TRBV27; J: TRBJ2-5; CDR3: ASKDWKETQY
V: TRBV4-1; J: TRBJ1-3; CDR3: ASSQVASSGNTIY
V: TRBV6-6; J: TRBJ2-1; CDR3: ASSYSPSELNEQF
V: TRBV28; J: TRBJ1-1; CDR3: ASSLTGQGWGEAF
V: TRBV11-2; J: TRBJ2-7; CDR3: ASIQTGSVDEQY
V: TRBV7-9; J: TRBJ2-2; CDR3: ASSDDRANTGELF
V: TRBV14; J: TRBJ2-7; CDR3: ASSQDLREGPYEQY
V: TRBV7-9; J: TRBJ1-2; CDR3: ASSPPWLDGYT
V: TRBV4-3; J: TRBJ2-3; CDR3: ASSQDWASGSWTDTQY
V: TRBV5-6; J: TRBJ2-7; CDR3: ASSVQGSEEQY
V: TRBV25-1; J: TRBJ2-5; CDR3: ASSVGETQY
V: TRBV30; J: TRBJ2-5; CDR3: AWSGDGQETQY
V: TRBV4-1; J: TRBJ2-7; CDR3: ASSHKDGDYEQY
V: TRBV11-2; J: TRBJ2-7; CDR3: ASSITYTYEQY
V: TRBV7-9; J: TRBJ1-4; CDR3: ASSLPRGSGEPTNEKLF
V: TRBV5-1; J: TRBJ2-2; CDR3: ASSLAGTGANTGELF
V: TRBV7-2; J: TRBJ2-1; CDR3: ASNAPGLVGTISEQF
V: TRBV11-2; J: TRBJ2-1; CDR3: ASSLASGGNEQF
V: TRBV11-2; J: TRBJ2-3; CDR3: ASSLGLAGILSTDTQY
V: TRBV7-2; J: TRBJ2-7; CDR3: ASSLGASVPYEQY
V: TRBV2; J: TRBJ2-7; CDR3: ASSEAPGQGIYEQY
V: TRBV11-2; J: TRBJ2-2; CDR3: ASRAAGELF
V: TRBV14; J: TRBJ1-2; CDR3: ASSQEGSILYGYT
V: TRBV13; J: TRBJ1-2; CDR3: ASSLGGYYGYT
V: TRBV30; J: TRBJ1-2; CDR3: AWSVGGLDGYT
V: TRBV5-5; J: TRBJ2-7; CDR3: ASSLLPPDSYEQY
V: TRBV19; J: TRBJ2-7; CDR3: ASRLTGTYEQY
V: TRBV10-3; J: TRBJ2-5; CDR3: AISESDLRGRETQY
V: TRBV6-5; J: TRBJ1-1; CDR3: ASSYSVDGEAF
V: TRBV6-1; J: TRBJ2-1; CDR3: ASRGAEDNEQF
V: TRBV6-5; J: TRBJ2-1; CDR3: ASRTGAYNEQF
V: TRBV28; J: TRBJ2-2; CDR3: ASSLIRAGELF
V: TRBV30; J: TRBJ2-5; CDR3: AWSVLGLAGGREETQY
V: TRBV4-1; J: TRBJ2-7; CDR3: ASSISGGDSYEQY